This TCR beta chain is drawn from a study of vaccination effects on CD4 cells after COVID-19. As for the study in general: ViraFEST assay sequencing came after antigen-specific CD4+ T cells were expanded with viral peptide pools.

Assay used: immunoSEQ multiplex PCR; TCRdb lists only in-frame clones, some missing. The sample contains 50,000 to 60,000 clones, about three quarters of which appear only once. Culture proceeded for 9 to 11 days, and CD4+ T cells were then isolated. CDR1 and CDR2 (germline): LGHDT, YNNKEL (reference sequence). The CDR3 consists of 14 residues. In regard to this clone: Antigen: not known. An end of the junction does not agree with germline; a read error may underlie this.

The source of this sequence is a human donor who received a COVID-19 vaccine. Sequenced material: CD4+ T cells from PBMCs cultured without peptide, taken before COVID-19 vaccination. The chain carries TRBV3-1 (or the pseudogene TRBV3-2) and TRBJ2-3; no clear D. The chain's CDR3 is CASSQGHDTDTQYF. CDR3 DNA: TGTGCCAGCAGTCAAGGGCACGACACAGATACGCAGTATTTT.